Below, 20 T cell receptor beta chains from the same sample are listed, as sequenced in a study of monozygotic twins with inflammatory bowel disease. From the 5' RACE reads, TCRdb lists one entry per CDR3 protein and no DNA. The data include more than 350,000 distinct CDR3 sequences; the top ten clones carry 2.4%. Sequencing was done on a sample of blood. Every receptor here comes from a human donor with ulcerative colitis or Crohn's disease, or a healthy co-twin of an affected twin (not recorded which).

CDR3 sequence: CASSLSTMNTEAFF. The genes are TRBV5-4 and TRBJ1-1. CDR1 is SGHNT, CDR2 YYREEE, per germline (reference sequence). The CDR3 covers 14 residues.

V usage is TRBV7-3 and J usage is TRBJ2-1; the TCRdb D gene call, TRBD2, has no DNA to confirm it. CDR1 and CDR2 (germline): SGHTA, FQGTGA. This CDR3 comprises 15 residues. This CDR3 reads CASSLRGLAENEQFF.

The chain is built from TRBV27 and TRBJ1-2; TCRdb names TRBD1, which stays unverified in the absence of DNA. CDR3 length: 15 residues. Per germline, CDR1 MNHEY and CDR2 SMNVEV (reference sequence). CDR3: CASSLSGTGWNGYTF.

The J gene is TRBJ2-2, the V gene TRBV10-3. Germline V lookup: CDR1 ENHRY, CDR2 SYGVKD. The CDR3 extends over 12 amino acids. The CDR3 region is CAITDGTGELFF.

The rearrangement links TRBV20-1 to TRBJ1-5; the D call of TRBD1 rests on TCRdb alone, since no DNA is present to check it. CDR1 DFQATT and CDR2 SNEGSKA come from the germline V gene (reference sequence). The CDR3 spans 13 residues. CDR3 region: CSARGGENQPQHF.

The chain links TRBV27 to TRBJ1-2; the TCRdb D gene call, TRBD1, has no DNA to confirm it. In germline, CDR1 is MNHEY, CDR2 SMNVEV (reference sequence). The CDR3 spans 16 residues. CDR3 loop: CASSPVTTQGARGYTF.

The chain uses TRBV7-6 and TRBJ2-1; the TRBD1 assignment by TCRdb is unverifiable without DNA. This CDR3 is 13 amino acids long. From germline, CDR1 is SGHVS and CDR2 FNYEAQ. The CDR3 is CASSSQGPWEQFF.

The chain recombines TRBV7-2 with TRBJ2-7; TCRdb returns TRBD1, unconfirmable since there is no DNA. CDR3 size: 15 residues. Germline V gene data show CDR1 as SGHTA and CDR2 as FQGNSA. CDR3 region: CASSLLGGAGPEQYF.

This rearrangement joins TRBV27 to TRBJ2-7; TCRdb's assignment of TRBD1 cannot be checked, as there is no DNA. The CDR3 consists of 17 residues. Looked up from germline, CDR1 is MNHEY and CDR2 is SMNVEV (reference sequence). Here the CDR3 reads CASSPTGQGRGPREQYF.

CDR3 residues: CSVAGFNNYGYTF. This chain joins TRBV29-1 and TRBJ1-2. The CDR3 totals 13 residues. Germline V gives CDR1 SQVTM, CDR2 ANQGSEA.

The rearrangement joins TRBV5-4 to TRBJ2-1; TCRdb lists TRBD2, though no DNA is available to test this call. This CDR3 spans 14 amino acids. Germline V CDR1 and CDR2: SGHNT, YYREEE (reference sequence). This chain's CDR3 is CASTPREGRYEQFF.

The chain has TRBV19 and TRBJ2-7; lacking DNA, the TRBD1 call made by TCRdb goes unchecked. The length of the CDR3 is 15 residues. The germline CDR1 and CDR2 sequences are LNHDA and SQIVND (reference sequence). CDR3 loop: CASRETPKTTYEQYF.

The chain joins TRBV23-1 to TRBJ1-5. TRBV23-1 is placed among ORFs of uncertain function. The CDR3 extends over 14 amino acids. CDR3: CASSQSFSQQPQHF.

V usage is TRBV5-1 and J usage is TRBJ2-2; TCRdb reports TRBD1, a call that lacks DNA to check it against. The CDR3 is 15 residues long. From germline, CDR1 is SGHRS and CDR2 YFSETQ. The CDR3 spells CASRQTGGDTGELFF.

The rearrangement uses TRBV5-1 and TRBJ2-4; TCRdb reports TRBD1, a call that lacks DNA to check it against. The CDR3 is made up of 15 amino acids. Germline CDR1 and CDR2: SGHRS and YFSETQ. The CDR3 here is CASSPGGGVKNIQYF.

This chain connects TRBV4-1 to TRBJ2-7; TCRdb proposes TRBD1, but this gene call is untestable without DNA. CDR3 length equals 16 residues. The germline V gene encodes CDR1 MGHRA and CDR2 YSYEKL. CDR3 amino acids: CASSQVAGGEPTGQYF.

The chain links TRBV7-2 to TRBJ2-4; lacking DNA, the TRBD2 call made by TCRdb goes unchecked. Germline CDR1 reads SGHTA; CDR2 reads FQGNSA. The CDR3 is made up of 17 amino acids. The CDR3 loop reads CASSLVWREGPTNIQYF.

The CDR3 spells CASSSRQGTGELFF. The V and J genes are TRBV19 and TRBJ2-2; TCRdb gives TRBD1 as the D gene, but with no DNA this cannot be confirmed. The CDR3 spans 14 residues. Germline CDR1 reads LNHDA; CDR2 reads SQIVND (reference sequence).

V and J are TRBV20-1 and TRBJ1-4. The CDR3 spans 13 residues. CDR1 and CDR2 from the germline V gene are DFQATT and SNEGSKA (reference sequence). The CDR3 sequence: CSCPPILGEKLFF.

This sequence joins TRBV20-1 and TRBJ2-7. The CDR3 runs to 12 residues. Germline V gene data show CDR1 as DFQATT and CDR2 as SNEGSKA (reference sequence). This CDR3 reads CRHEQITYEQYF.